This T cell receptor (beta chain) was retrieved from a study of blood T cell repertoires in COVID-19 (dated by TCRdb to about 2020). With regard to the full study: Samples from collaborators originated in the United States, Italy and Spain and spanned both the acute and convalescent phases of COVID-19. HLA class I and class II types, where available, came from metadata supplied by the sample provider rather than from assay-based typing. A de-identified subject ID, COVID-19 status, age in years and sex were almost always included in the sample metadata. The repertoires were released in a freely available public database intended as a resource for research on the immune response to SARS-CoV-2. The prospective study material was composed of cDNA or gDNA derived from T cells, B-cell-depleted T cells, or PBMCs. Deeply sampled blood TCRbeta repertoires from subjects exposed to, actively infected with, or recovered from COVID-19 were included in the dataset. Samples came from the ongoing ImmuneRACE study (first 160 participants) plus 1,254 subjects from 6 global collaborators. Broad study findings and their caveats: The quantity of clinical and demographic metadata differed by source and by participant and was supplied without curation.

One collaborating source in Seattle enrolled patients during active infection and followed them longitudinally through the course of disease. Whole blood was collected in K2EDTA tubes by collaborating institutions according to the institutions' own protocols. For TCRbeta analysis, collaborators shipped samples in one of three forms: frozen whole blood, isolated PBMCs, or DNA extracted from either of those sample types. This clone was counted a single time. The target of this receptor is not known. Base-call qualities are not available, and no considerably larger clone is one nucleotide away. The immunoSEQ Assay, a bias-controlled multiplex PCR, was used to amplify TCRbeta CDR3 regions from genomic DNA. Concerning the study's data processing: The number of nucleated cells in each sample was estimated from the amplification of reference gene primers within the assay. To quantify the absolute abundance of each unique TCRbeta CDR3 rearrangement, sequence reads were collapsed and filtered. Productive Simpson clonality was computed per sample as the square root of Simpson's diversity index over productive rearrangements. Entries here come from immuneACCESS through TCRdb and include only in-frame sequences with V and J called. Some clones fail to appear in such tables; in the studies checked, an unresolved V gene covers under half of the shortfall, and the cause of the remainder is unknown. V and J calls and clone size are given by that table; D and trimming were obtained from the DNA. This sample comprises 250,000 to 300,000 clones, around nine tenths of them detected only once. Approximately 10% of the sample belongs to the ten largest clones.

The CDR3 has 18 amino acids, counting the end cysteine and phenylalanine. The only DNA kept is the CDR3, 54 bases in frame from the first base. The germline V gene yields LGHNA for CDR1 and YNFKEQ for CDR2. V lost 2 bases and J lost 1 base, and the count of bases not matched to a germline gene is 7. The V and J genes are TRBV4-2 and TRBJ2-2; 10 middle bases align to TRBD2. The sequenced sample consisted of peripheral blood. The receptor was isolated from a woman aged 25 to 39 with COVID-19, enrolled during active disease. Here is the DNA: TGTGCCAGCAGCCAACGCAGCCTAGCGGGGGTGAACACCGGGGAGCTGTTTTTT. This translates into CASSQRSLAGVNTGELFF.